This TCR beta chain was captured in a study of siplizumab effects on memory and regulatory T cells. The study, taken as a whole, reports: In roughly 75-97% of proliferating CD4+ or CD8+ clones, a naive or memory phenotype could not be assigned. Left unconfirmed was the suppressive function of proliferating Tregs from siplizumab cultures.

Per sample, around 92,000 TCR templates underwent assay. The assay was immunoSEQ multiplex PCR, and TCRdb's table has in-frame clones only and misses some. Altogether about 57,000 clones are present, 70% to 90% being singletons, with the ten largest covering 3.5% to 4.5%. On this clone itself: The antigen is not known.

Germline V gene sequence: CDR1 LNHDA, CDR2 SQIVND (reference sequence). Unmatched junction bases numbered 11, after V lost 6 bases and J lost 7 bases. CDR3 length equals 16 residues. What was sequenced was memory CD4+ T cells sorted from blood. The V call is TRBV19, the J call TRBJ1-4, with 10 positions matching TRBD1. The origin of this receptor is a human donor in good health. The chain's CDR3 is CASRPDRGRPFEKLFF. CDR3 DNA sequence: TGTGCCAGTAGGCCTGACAGGGGGCGTCCATTTGAAAAACTGTTTTTT.